The 28 T cell receptor beta chains in this list originate from one sample, sequenced in a study of T-cell memory formation after mild COVID-19. From the 5' RACE reads, TCRdb called clonotypes with MiXCR, one entry per CDR3 protein. The repertoire consists of 550,000 to 600,000 distinct CDR3 sequences, with approximately 15% occurring once and the leading ten covering about 8.6%. The sample taken for sequencing was PBMCs or a T cell subset sorted from them (not recorded which). Receptors were obtained from an adult woman who had mild COVID-19 (a few samples of this study predate the infection). Cell type and time point are not known.

This clonotype was counted between two and nine times. The chain combines TRBV9 with TRBJ2-7; D is perhaps TRBD2 (6 bases). The V and J ends lost 0 bases and 3 bases respectively, with 10 bases between them. Germline CDR1 SGDLS, CDR2 YYNGEE. The CDR3 runs to 14 residues. This chain's CDR3 is CASSVAGGFYEQYF. The CDR3 DNA reads as TGTGCCAGCAGCGTAGCTGGAGGGTTCTACGAGCAGTACTTC. Full variable domain (remainder filled in from reference TRBV9 and TRBJ2-7): DSGVTQTPKHLITATGQRVTLRCSPRSGDLSVYWYQQSLDQGLQFLIQYYNGEERAKGNILERFSAQQFPDLHSELNLSSLELGDSALYFCASSVAGGFYEQYFGPGTRLTVT.

Only a few counts were recorded for this clonotype. The V call is TRBV2, the J call TRBJ2-1, with 9 positions matching TRBD2. With V trimmed by 6 bases and J by 5 bases, 11 bases remained unmatched. Germline V CDR1 and CDR2: SNHLY, FYNNEI. The CDR3 loop spans 16 amino acids. CDR3 nucleotide sequence: TGTGCCAGCAGCGGATTGGGTAGCGGGGGAAACAATGAGCAGTTCTTC. Protein: CASSGLGSGGNNEQFF.

The chain combines TRBV2 with TRBJ1-2, with 9 positions matching TRBD1. Unmatched junction bases numbered 9, after V lost 3 bases and J lost 13 bases. The germline CDR1 and CDR2 sequences are SNHLY and FYNNEI. The CDR3 runs 13 residues. The CDR3 DNA follows: TGTGCCAGCAGTGATGGGACAGGGCTCTTTGGCACCTTC. Amino acid sequence: CASSDGTGLFGTF.

This clonotype was observed a few times. The chain combines TRBV6-5 with TRBJ1-2, with D perhaps TRBD1 (5 bases). The CDR3 is 15 residues long. The germline V and J ends were trimmed by 4 bases and 8 bases, with 20 bases remaining between them. CDR1 is MNHEY, CDR2 SVGAGI, per germline. CDR3 coding DNA: TGTGCCAGCAGTTCCCGTTCGCAGGGCCTCAGCGGCTACACCTTC. Residues: CASSSRSQGLSGYTF.

This clonotype was observed at least ten times. This chain connects TRBV7-3 to TRBJ2-3; a weak D match, TRBD1 (7 bases). There are 12 residues in the CDR3. The V gene's germline CDR1 is SGHTA and CDR2 FQGTGA. Trimming left V 5 bases short and J 6 bases short, with 9 bases between. The CDR3 DNA follows: TGTGCCAGCAGCCCAGGGGGGGATACGCAGTATTTT. Translation: CASSPGGDTQYF.

This clonotype was counted between two and nine times. This chain joins TRBV5-1 and TRBJ1-2; TRBD1 is a possible D gene (6 bases). The germline gives CDR1 SGHRS, CDR2 YFSETQ. This CDR3 comprises 14 residues. Trimming stripped 3 bases from V and 2 bases from J, with 11 bases between. Here the CDR3 reads CASSWGTGNYGYTF. In nucleotides, the CDR3 is TGCGCCAGCAGCTGGGGAACAGGGAACTATGGCTACACCTTC.

The chain employs TRBV6-5 and TRBJ2-1; 11 bases line up with TRBD2. CDR1 MNHEY and CDR2 SVGAGI come from the germline V gene. The CDR3 spans 16 residues. The trim removed 6 bases at V and 1 base at J, leaving 5 bases unmatched. The CDR3 here is CASRNSGGASYNEQFF. The DNA of the CDR3 is TGTGCCAGCAGAAATAGCGGGGGGGCTTCCTACAATGAGCAGTTCTTC.

The chain combines TRBV3-1 with TRBJ2-1; TRBD2 is a possible D gene (6 bases). The CDR3 is 16 residues long. Trimming shortened V by 6 bases and J by 0 bases, and 15 bases separated the two germline ends. Per germline, CDR1 LGHDT and CDR2 YNNKEL (reference sequence). Written as DNA, the CDR3 is TGTGCCAGCAGGCGCCGCGGTAGCGGCTCCTACAATGAGCAGTTCTTC. As protein: CASRRRGSGSYNEQFF.

The CDR3 sequence: CASSRDRFGTEAFF. The CDR3, as DNA: TGTGCCAGCAGCCGGGACAGGTTTGGGACTGAAGCTTTCTTT. V and J are TRBV7-3 and TRBJ1-1, with 8 bases matching TRBD1. The germline CDR1 and CDR2 sequences are SGHTA and FQGTGA. The CDR3 runs 14 residues. V shed 5 bases, J shed 5 bases, and the junction held 7 bases outside the gene matches.

Only a few counts were recorded for this clonotype. This chain connects TRBV6-2 or TRBV6-3 to TRBJ1-5; D ambiguous. Germline V gene lookup returns CDR1 MNHEY and CDR2 SVGEGT. This CDR3 has 17 amino acids. V lost 8 bases and J 5 bases, leaving 25 bases between the germline ends. CDR3 residues: CASPRRTCSKLYQPQHF. The CDR3, as DNA: TGTGCCAGCCCCCGGAGGACTTGCTCTAAATTATATCAGCCCCAGCATTTT.

This clonotype was seen ten or more times. This chain joins TRBV12-3 or TRBV12-4 and TRBJ2-1; maybe TRBD2 (7 bases). This CDR3 contains 12 residues. Trimming removed 6 bases at V and 7 bases at J, with 10 bases between. CDR3 in DNA: TGTGCCAGCAGAGGGGGAGGGAATGAGCAGTTCTTC. Translated, it gives CASRGGGNEQFF.

CDR3 in amino acids: CASTSFGGRETQYF. The CDR3 nucleotides read TGTGCCAGCACCTCCTTTGGGGGCCGGGAGACCCAGTACTTC. The rearrangement uses TRBV7-2 and TRBJ2-5, with D perhaps TRBD1 (6 bases). The CDR3 runs to 14 residues. The ends were cut back, 7 bases at V and 5 bases at J, with 17 bases in the middle. The V gene's germline CDR1 is SGHTA and CDR2 FQGNSA. Drawing the rest from reference TRBV7-2 and TRBJ2-5, the complete variable domain is GAGVSQSPSNKVTEKGKDVELRCDPISGHTALYWYRQSLGQGLEFLIYFQGNSAPDKSGLPSDRFSAERTGGSVSTLTIQRTQQEDSAVYLCASTSFGGRETQYFGPGTRLLVL.

The rearrangement joins TRBV5-1 to TRBJ1-2; 7 nucleotides line up with TRBD1. CDR1 and CDR2 from the germline V gene are SGHRS and YFSETQ. The CDR3 contains 16 residues. The V segment lost 0 bases and the J segment 2 bases; nucleotides outside the gene matches: 7. CDR3 DNA sequence: TGCGCCAGCAGCTTGGGACAGGGAATGGTAAACTATGGCTACACCTTC. Translated: CASSLGQGMVNYGYTF.

This clonotype was counted only a few times. The chain is built from TRBV5-5 and TRBJ2-7; 7 positions match TRBD1. In germline, CDR1 is SGHKS, CDR2 YYEKEE (reference sequence). The CDR3 spans 15 residues. The V segment lost 4 bases and the J segment 3 bases; nucleotides outside the gene matches: 10. The CDR3 DNA reads as TGTGCCAGCAGCGTACTAACCGGGACAGACTACGAGCAGTACTTC. Translation: CASSVLTGTDYEQYF.

J is TRBJ2-2 and V is TRBV6-1; no clear D. The V gene's germline CDR1 is MNHNS and CDR2 SASEGT. V was cut by 1 base and J by 3 bases, with 6 bases left in between. The CDR3 has 14 residues. The DNA for the CDR3 is TGTGCCAGCAGTGAAGTCGTTTACACCGGGGAGCTGTTTTTT. As protein: CASSEVVYTGELFF.

This clonotype was seen a few times. The chain carries TRBV30 and TRBJ2-7, with D perhaps assigned TRBD1 or TRBD2 (5 bases each). This CDR3 is 14 amino acids long. CDR1 is GTSNPN, CDR2 SVGIG, per germline (reference sequence). Trimming removed 4 bases at V and 2 bases at J, with 15 bases between. The DNA of the CDR3 is TGTGCCTGGACCATCCGGGACGTCCCCTACGAGCAGTACTTC. Residues: CAWTIRDVPYEQYF.

The rearrangement links TRBV15 to TRBJ2-5, with D perhaps matching TRBD1 or TRBD2 (6 bases each). CDR3 length: 15 residues. V was trimmed by 5 bases and J by 5 bases, leaving 18 bases between them. Germline loops: CDR1 LNHNV, CDR2 YYDKDF (reference sequence). The CDR3 here is CATSARRGAGETQYF. Here the CDR3 DNA reads TGTGCCACCAGCGCCCGTAGGGGGGCCGGGGAGACCCAGTACTTC.

This clonotype was observed a few times. The chain employs TRBV30 and TRBJ1-2, with 8 bases aligning to TRBD1. Per the germline V gene, CDR1 is GTSNPN and CDR2 is SVGIG (reference sequence). The CDR3 runs 16 residues. With 2 bases clipped from V and 0 bases from J, the junction kept 8 bases outside the gene matches. CDR3 DNA sequence: TGTGCCTGGAGTTACCGGACAGGGAAAGCTAACTATGGCTACACCTTC. Amino acids: CAWSYRTGKANYGYTF.

The chain joins TRBV6-6 to TRBJ2-4, with 7 bases matching TRBD1. V shed 2 bases, J shed 7 bases, and the junction held 5 bases outside the gene matches. CDR3 length: 14 residues. Germline V gene sequence: CDR1 MNHNY, CDR2 SVGAGI (reference sequence). For the CDR3, the DNA is TGTGCCAGCAGTTACCTACAGGGGAAGAACATTCAGTACTTC. Translating it yields CASSYLQGKNIQYF.

This clonotype was observed a handful of times. The chain joins TRBV5-5 to TRBJ2-5; D not certain. Germline-derived CDR1 and CDR2 are SGHKS and YYEKEE (reference sequence). V shed 0 bases and J shed 5 bases, with 11 bases lying between them. The CDR3 runs 14 residues. CDR3 amino acids: CASSLEVFWETQYF. DNA for the CDR3: TGTGCCAGCAGCTTGGAGGTGTTTTGGGAGACCCAGTACTTC.

This clonotype has a count of ten or more. V usage is TRBV4-2 and J usage is TRBJ2-1; TRBD2 matches at 11 bases. Germline V CDR1 and CDR2: LGHNA, YNFKEQ. Unmatched junction bases numbered 2, after V lost 0 bases and J lost 7 bases. The CDR3 runs to 15 residues. The CDR3 sequence is CASSQDSGGANEQFF. The CDR3 DNA is TGTGCCAGCAGCCAAGATAGCGGGGGGGCAAATGAGCAGTTCTTC.

This clonotype has a handful of counts. This rearrangement joins TRBV7-9 to TRBJ1-2; maybe TRBD1 (6 bases). The CDR3 is made up of 16 amino acids. Germline lookup yields CDR1 SEHNR and CDR2 FQNEAQ (reference sequence). Trimming removed 4 bases at V and 7 bases at J, with 22 bases between. The CDR3 sequence is CASSYTVQGAGSGYTF. The CDR3 DNA follows: TGTGCCAGCAGCTACACCGTACAGGGAGCAGGGAGTGGCTACACCTTC.

The chain carries TRBV4-3 and TRBJ2-2; 12 bases fit TRBD2. V shed 4 bases, J shed 7 bases, and the junction held 1 base outside the gene matches. CDR3 length equals 14 residues. Germline CDR1 reads LGHNA; CDR2 reads YSLEER. The CDR3 region is CASSRTSGVGELFF. In DNA form, the CDR3 reads TGCGCCAGCAGCCGGACTAGCGGGGTCGGGGAGCTGTTTTTT.

J is TRBJ2-5 and V is TRBV3-1; TRBD2 matches 11 bases. There are 15 residues in the CDR3. Per germline, CDR1 LGHDT and CDR2 YNNKEL (reference sequence). V shed 4 bases, J shed 4 bases, and the junction held 5 bases outside the gene matches. This chain's CDR3 is CASSPGGLAGETQYF. The CDR3 bases are TGTGCCAGCAGCCCAGGTGGACTAGCGGGAGAGACCCAGTACTTC.

The rearrangement links TRBV14 to TRBJ2-5; 14 bases align to TRBD2. This CDR3 has 17 residues. Trimming removed 1 base from V and 7 bases from J; junction bases left unmatched: 8. From germline, CDR1 is SGHDN and CDR2 FVKESK. The CDR3 region has the DNA TGTGCCAGCAGCCAAGGGGGACTAGCGGGAGTCCATGGGACCCAGTACTTC. Translation gives CASSQGGLAGVHGTQYF.

This chain connects TRBV5-5 to TRBJ1-1; D not certain. The CDR3 sequence is 15 residues long. Trimming left V 4 bases short and J 0 bases short, with 13 bases between. In germline, CDR1 is SGHKS, CDR2 YYEKEE (reference sequence). The CDR3 loop is CASSTGNTVNTEAFF. The DNA of the CDR3 is TGTGCCAGCAGCACCGGTAATACAGTGAACACTGAAGCTTTCTTT.

This clonotype was seen a few times. The chain couples TRBV29-1 to TRBJ2-7; D call uncertain. V lost 5 bases, J lost 0 bases, and 11 bases lay in between. The CDR3 sequence is 13 residues long. Per germline, CDR1 SQVTM and CDR2 ANQGSEA. This CDR3 is CSVCDASSYEQYF. The CDR3 nucleotides are TGCAGCGTTTGTGACGCGAGCTCCTACGAGCAGTACTTC.

V gene TRBV27 combines with J gene TRBJ1-6; TRBD1 matches at 8 bases. This CDR3 has 16 amino acids. V lost 7 bases to trimming and J lost 7 bases; unmatched junction nucleotides: 12. CDR1 and CDR2 from the germline V gene are MNHEY and SMNVEV (reference sequence). In DNA form, the CDR3 reads TGTGCCAGCACCGGACAGGGCACATTAATAAATTCACCCCTCCACTTT. Its protein is CASTGQGTLINSPLHF.